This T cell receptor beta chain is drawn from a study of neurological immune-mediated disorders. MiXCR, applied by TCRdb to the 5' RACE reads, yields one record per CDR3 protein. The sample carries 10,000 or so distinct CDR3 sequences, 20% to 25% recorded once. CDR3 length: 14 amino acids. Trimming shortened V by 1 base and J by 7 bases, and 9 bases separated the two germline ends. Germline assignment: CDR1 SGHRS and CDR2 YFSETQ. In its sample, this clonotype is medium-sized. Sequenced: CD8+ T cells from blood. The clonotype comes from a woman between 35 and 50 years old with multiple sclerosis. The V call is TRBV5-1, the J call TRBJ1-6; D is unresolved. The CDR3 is CASSLRGRNSPLHF. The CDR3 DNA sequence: TGCGCCAGCAGCTTGCGTGGCAGAAATTCACCCCTCCACTTT.